The next 5 T cell receptor beta chains were all read from a single sample in a study of long-term antiretroviral therapy in people with HIV. The libraries were made with immunoSEQ v3.0 at survey level. Assay used: immunoSEQ multiplex PCR; TCRdb lists only in-frame clones, some missing. The sample lists 20,000 to 25,000 clones; approximately 76% were seen once. The sample consisted of unsorted PBMCs, taken less than 1.8 years before starting antiretroviral therapy. Receptors originate from a woman aged 40 to 50 with HIV.

The chain recombines TRBV5-1 with TRBJ2-4; no clear D gene. The CDR3 loop spans 11 amino acids. Trimming took off 0 bases at V and 8 bases at J, with 3 bases between the two ends. The V gene's germline CDR1 is SGHRS and CDR2 YFSETQ. This CDR3 is CASSLADIQYF. CDR3 DNA sequence: TGCGCCAGCAGCTTGGCGGACATTCAGTACTTC.

The chain has TRBV11-3 and TRBJ2-1, with D possibly being TRBD2 (5 bases). Germline lookup yields CDR1 SGHNT and CDR2 YENEEA. The V gene lost 5 bases and the J gene lost 10 bases, with 18 bases spanning the gap. This CDR3 spans 14 amino acids. CDR3 sequence reads: CASSRTPRSGEQFF. The CDR3, as DNA: TGTGCCAGCAGCCGGACTCCTCGCTCGGGGGAGCAGTTCTTC.

This clone was counted a few times. CDR3 region: CASSQLSATDTQYF. The CDR3 region has the DNA TGCGCCAGCAGCCAACTATCGGCGACAGATACGCAGTATTTT. The chain combines TRBV4-3 with TRBJ2-3; no definite D call. CDR3 size: 14 residues. From germline, CDR1 is LGHNA and CDR2 YSLEER. Trimming shortened V by 2 bases and J by 3 bases, and 9 bases separated the two germline ends.

This clone was found once. The rearrangement links TRBV5-8 to TRBJ1-2; D remains ambiguous. Germline CDR1 SGHTS, CDR2 YDEGEE. The CDR3 loop spans 13 amino acids. V lost 4 bases and J 5 bases, leaving 12 bases between the germline ends. CDR3 sequence: CASSKAASYGYTF. CDR3 nucleotide sequence: TGTGCCAGCAGCAAGGCCGCGAGTTATGGCTACACCTTC.

The V and J genes are TRBV2 and TRBJ2-7; TRBD2 matches at 10 bases. V lost 7 bases, J lost 5 bases, and 5 bases stayed unmatched. The CDR3 extends over 13 amino acids. In germline, CDR1 is SNHLY, CDR2 FYNNEI. CDR3 in DNA: TGTGCCAGCACGCTAGCGGGAGTCAACGAGCAGTACTTC. Protein sequence: CASTLAGVNEQYF.